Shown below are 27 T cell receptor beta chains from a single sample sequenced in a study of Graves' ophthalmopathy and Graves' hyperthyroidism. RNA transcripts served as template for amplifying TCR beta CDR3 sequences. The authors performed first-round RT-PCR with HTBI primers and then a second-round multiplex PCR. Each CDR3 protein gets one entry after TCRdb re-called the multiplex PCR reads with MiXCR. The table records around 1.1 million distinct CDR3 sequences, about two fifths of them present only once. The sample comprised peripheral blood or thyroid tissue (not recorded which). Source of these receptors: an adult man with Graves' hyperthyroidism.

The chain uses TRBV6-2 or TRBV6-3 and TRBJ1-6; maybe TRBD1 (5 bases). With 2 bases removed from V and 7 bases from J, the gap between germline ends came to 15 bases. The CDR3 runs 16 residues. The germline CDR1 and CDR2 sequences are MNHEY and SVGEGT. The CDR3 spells CASSYPPGLLNSPLHF. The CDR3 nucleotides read TGTGCCAGCAGTTACCCCCCGGGACTCTTGAATTCACCCCTCCACTTT.

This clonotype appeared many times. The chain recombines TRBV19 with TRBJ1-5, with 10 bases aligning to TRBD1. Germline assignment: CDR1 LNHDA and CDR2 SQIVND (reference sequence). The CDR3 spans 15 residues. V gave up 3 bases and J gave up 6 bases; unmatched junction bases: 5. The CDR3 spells CASSILTGGGQPQHF. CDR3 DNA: TGTGCCAGTAGTATCTTGACAGGGGGCGGTCAGCCCCAGCATTTT. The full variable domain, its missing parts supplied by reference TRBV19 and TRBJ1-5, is DGGITQSPKYLFRKEGQNVTLSCEQNLNHDAMYWYRQDPGQGLRLIYYSQIVNDFQKGDIAEGYSVSREKKESFPLTVTSAQKNPTAFYLCASSILTGGGQPQHFGDGTRLSIL.

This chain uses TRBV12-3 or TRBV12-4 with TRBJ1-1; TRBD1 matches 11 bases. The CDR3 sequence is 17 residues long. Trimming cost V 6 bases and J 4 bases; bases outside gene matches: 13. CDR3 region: CASSQPPGQGDGTEAFF. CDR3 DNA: TGTGCCAGCAGCCAACCGCCGGGACAGGGGGATGGCACTGAAGCTTTCTTT.

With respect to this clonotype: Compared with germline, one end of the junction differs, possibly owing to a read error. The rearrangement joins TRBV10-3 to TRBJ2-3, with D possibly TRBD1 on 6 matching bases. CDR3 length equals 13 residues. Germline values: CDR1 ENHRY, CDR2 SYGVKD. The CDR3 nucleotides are TGTGCCAGCAGTGTTACAGGGATGGATACGCAGTATTTT. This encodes CASSVTGMDTQYF.

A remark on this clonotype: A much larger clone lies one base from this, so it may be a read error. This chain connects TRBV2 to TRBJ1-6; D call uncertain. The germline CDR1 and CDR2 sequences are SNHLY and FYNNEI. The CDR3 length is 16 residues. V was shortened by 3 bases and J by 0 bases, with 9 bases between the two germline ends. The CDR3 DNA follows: TGTGCCAGCAGTGATGAACGGAGCTCCTATAATTCACCCCTCCACTTT. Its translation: CASSDERSSYNSPLHF.

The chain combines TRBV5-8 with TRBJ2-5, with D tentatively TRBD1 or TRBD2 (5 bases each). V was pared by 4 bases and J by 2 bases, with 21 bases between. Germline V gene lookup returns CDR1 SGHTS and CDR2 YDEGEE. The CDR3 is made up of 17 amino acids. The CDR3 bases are TGTGCCAGCAGCCGCTCCGGGGCCAGGGCAGGTCAAGAGACCCAGTACTTC. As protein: CASSRSGARAGQETQYF.

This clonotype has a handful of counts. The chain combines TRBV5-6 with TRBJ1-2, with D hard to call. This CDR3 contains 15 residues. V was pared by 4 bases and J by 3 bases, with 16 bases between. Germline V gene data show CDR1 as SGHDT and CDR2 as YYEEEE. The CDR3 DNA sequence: TGTGCCAGCAGCCCTGGACGGAAACAACACTATGGCTACACCTTC. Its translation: CASSPGRKQHYGYTF.

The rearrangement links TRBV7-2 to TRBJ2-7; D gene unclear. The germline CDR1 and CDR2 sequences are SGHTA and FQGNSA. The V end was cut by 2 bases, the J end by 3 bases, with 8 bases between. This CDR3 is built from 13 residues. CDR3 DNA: TGTGCCAGCAGCTTATACCAGTGCTACGAGCAGTACTTC. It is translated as CASSLYQCYEQYF. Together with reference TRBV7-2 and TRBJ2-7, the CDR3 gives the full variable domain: GAGVSQSPSNKVTEKGKDVELRCDPISGHTALYWYRQSLGQGLEFLIYFQGNSAPDKSGLPSDRFSAERTGGSVSTLTIQRTQQEDSAVYLCASSLYQCYEQYFGPGTRLTVT.

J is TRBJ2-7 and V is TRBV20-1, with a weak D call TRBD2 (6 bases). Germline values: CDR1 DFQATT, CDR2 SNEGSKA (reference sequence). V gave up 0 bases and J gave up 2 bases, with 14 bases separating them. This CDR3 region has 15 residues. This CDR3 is CSARDGGGDPYEQYF. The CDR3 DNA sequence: TGCAGTGCTAGAGATGGCGGCGGGGATCCCTACGAGCAGTACTTC.

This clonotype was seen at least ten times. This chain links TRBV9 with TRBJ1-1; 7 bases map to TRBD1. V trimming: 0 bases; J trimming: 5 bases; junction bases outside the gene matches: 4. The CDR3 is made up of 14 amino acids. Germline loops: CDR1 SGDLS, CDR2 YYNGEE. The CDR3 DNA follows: TGTGCCAGCAGCGTAGATCCAGGGGGAACTGAAGCTTTCTTT. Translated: CASSVDPGGTEAFF.

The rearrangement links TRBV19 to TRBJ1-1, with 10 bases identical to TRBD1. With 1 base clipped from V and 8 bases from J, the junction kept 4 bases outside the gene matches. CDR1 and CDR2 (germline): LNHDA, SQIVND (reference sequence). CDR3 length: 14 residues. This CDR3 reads CASSIGQGAEEAFF. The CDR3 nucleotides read TGTGCCAGTAGTATAGGACAGGGGGCTGAAGAAGCTTTCTTT.

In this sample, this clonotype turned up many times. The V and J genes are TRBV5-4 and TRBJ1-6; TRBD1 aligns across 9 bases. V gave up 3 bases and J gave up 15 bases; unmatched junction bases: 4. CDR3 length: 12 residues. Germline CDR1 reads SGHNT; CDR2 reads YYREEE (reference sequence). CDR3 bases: TGTGCCAGCAGCTCGGACAGGGGAAACCTCCACTTT. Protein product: CASSSDRGNLHF. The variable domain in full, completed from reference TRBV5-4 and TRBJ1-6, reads ETGVTQSPTHLIKTRGQQVTLRCSSQSGHNTVSWYQQALGQGPQFIFQYYREEENGRGNFPPRFSGLQFPNYSSELNVNALELDDSALYLCASSSDRGNLHFGNGTRLTVT.

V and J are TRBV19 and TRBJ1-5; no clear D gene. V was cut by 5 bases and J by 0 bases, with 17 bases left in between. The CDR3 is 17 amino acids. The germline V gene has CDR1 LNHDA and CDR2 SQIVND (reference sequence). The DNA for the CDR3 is TGTGCCAGTAGTTCCTTGGGGAGCTTCTATAGCAATCAGCCCCAGCATTTT. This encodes CASSSLGSFYSNQPQHF.

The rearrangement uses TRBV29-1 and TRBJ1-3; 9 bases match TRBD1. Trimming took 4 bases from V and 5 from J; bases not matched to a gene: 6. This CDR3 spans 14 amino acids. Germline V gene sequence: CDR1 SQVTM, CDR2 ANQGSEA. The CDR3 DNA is TGCAGCGTTGCCGGGACAGGGCCCAGAAACACCATATATTTT. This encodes CSVAGTGPRNTIYF.

The CDR3, as DNA: TGTGCCACCAGCAATCACTACGAGCAGTACTTC. As protein: CATSNHYEQYF. The chain has TRBV15 and TRBJ2-7; no clear D gene. V was pared by 4 bases and J by 3 bases, with 4 bases between. The germline V gene encodes CDR1 LNHNV and CDR2 YYDKDF (reference sequence). The CDR3 has 11 amino acids.

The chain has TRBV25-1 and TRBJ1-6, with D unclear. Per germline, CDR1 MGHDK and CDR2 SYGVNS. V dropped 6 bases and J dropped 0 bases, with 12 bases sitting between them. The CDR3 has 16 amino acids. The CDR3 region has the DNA TGTGCCAGCAGCGGTATAGGGAGCTCCTATAATTCACCCCTCCACTTT. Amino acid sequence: CASSGIGSSYNSPLHF.

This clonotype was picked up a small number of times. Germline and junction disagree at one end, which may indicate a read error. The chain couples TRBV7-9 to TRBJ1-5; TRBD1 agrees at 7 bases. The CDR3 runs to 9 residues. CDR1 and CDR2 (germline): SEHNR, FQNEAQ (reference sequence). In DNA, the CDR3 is TGTGCCAGCAGCTTCCGACAGGGTTTT. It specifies CASSFRQGF.

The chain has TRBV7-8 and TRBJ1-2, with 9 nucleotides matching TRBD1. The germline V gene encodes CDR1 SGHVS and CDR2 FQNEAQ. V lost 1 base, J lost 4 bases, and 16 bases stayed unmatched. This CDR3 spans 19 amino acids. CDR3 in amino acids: CASSLVAGRGQGFLYGYTF. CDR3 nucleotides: TGTGCCAGCAGCTTAGTGGCGGGACGGGGACAGGGATTCCTCTATGGCTACACCTTC.

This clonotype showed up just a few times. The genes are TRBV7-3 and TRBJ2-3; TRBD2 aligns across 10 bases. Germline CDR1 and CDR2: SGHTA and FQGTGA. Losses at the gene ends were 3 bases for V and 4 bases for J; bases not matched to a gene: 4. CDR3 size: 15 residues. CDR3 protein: CASSFLAGVSDTQYF. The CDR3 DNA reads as TGTGCCAGCAGCTTCCTAGCGGGAGTATCAGATACGCAGTATTTT.

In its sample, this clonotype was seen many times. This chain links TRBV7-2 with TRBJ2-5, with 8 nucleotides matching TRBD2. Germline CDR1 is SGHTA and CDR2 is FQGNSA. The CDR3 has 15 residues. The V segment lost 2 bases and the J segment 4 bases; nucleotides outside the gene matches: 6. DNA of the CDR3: TGTGCCAGCAGCTTATTAGCGGGGAGGGTAGAGACCCAGTACTTC. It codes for CASSLLAGRVETQYF.

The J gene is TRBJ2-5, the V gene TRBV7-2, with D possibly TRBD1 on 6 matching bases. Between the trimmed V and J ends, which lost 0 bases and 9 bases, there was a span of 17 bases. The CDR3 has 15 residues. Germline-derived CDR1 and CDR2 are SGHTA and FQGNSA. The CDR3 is CASSLALGAVQPQYF. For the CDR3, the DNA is TGTGCCAGCAGCTTAGCCTTGGGGGCTGTACAGCCCCAGTACTTC.

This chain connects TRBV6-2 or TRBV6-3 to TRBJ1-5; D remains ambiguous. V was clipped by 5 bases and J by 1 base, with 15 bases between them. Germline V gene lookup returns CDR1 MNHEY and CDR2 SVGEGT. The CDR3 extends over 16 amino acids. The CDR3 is CASSGPVKRSNQPQHF. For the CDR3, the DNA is TGTGCCAGCAGTGGACCTGTGAAAAGAAGCAATCAGCCCCAGCATTTT.

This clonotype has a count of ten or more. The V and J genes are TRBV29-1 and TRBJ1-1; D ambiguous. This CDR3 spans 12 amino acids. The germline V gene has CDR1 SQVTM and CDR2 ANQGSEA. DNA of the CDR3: TGCAGTTCCATTGAAATGAACACTGAAGCTTTCTTT. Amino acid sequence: CSSIEMNTEAFF.

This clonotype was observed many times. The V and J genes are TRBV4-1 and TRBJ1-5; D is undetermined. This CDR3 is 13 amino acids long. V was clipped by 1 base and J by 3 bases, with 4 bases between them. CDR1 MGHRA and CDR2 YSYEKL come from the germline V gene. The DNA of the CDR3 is TGCGCCAGCAGCCAAGGGTTCAATCAGCCCCAGCATTTT. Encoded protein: CASSQGFNQPQHF.

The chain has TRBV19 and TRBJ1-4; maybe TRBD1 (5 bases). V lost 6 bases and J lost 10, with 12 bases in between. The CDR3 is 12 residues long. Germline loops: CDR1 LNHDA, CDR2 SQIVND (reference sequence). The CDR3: CASRAGIGKLFF. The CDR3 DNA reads TGTGCCAGTAGGGCAGGGATTGGAAAACTGTTTTTT.

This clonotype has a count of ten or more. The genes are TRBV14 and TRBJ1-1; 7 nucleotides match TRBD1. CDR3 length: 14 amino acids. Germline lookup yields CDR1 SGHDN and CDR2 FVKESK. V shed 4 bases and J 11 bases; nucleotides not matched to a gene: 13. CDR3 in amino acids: CASSRDITGAGAFF. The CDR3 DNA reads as TGTGCCAGCAGCCGCGACATAACAGGGGCCGGGGCTTTCTTT.

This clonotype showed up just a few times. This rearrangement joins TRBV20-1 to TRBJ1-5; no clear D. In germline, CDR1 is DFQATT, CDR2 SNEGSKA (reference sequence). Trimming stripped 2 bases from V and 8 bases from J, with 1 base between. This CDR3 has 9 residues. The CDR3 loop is CSARKPQHF. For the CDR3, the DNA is TGCAGTGCTAGAAAGCCCCAGCATTTT.